This TCR beta chain was sequenced in a study of T cell repertoires in cytomegalovirus infection. This clonotype was counted a few times. One entry per CDR3 protein, called by TCRdb with MiXCR from the reads. The sample lists approximately 320,000 distinct CDR3 sequences; 9% to 9.5% were seen once. This clonotype was obtained from a human donor in good health (CMV status not recorded). Some clones in this sample may be carry-over from other donors' samples. Input material: PBMCs.

CDR3 nucleotide sequence: TGTGCCAGCAGCCCGCGGGACGGCACTGAAGCTTTCTTT. Protein sequence: CASSPRDGTEAFF. V gene TRBV11-3 combines with J gene TRBJ1-1; D may be TRBD1 (5 bases). The CDR3 has 13 amino acids. V dropped 5 bases and J dropped 4 bases, with 11 bases sitting between them. CDR1 and CDR2 (germline): SGHNT, YENEEA.